What follows are 5 T cell receptor beta chains derived from one specimen sequenced in a study of shared clonotypes between healthy human individuals. Sequencing was performed with immunoSEQ multiplex PCR; in TCRdb, only in-frame clones are kept and a portion is missing. Of fewer than 400,000 clones listed, around 67% are singletons. Sequencing was done on a sample of memory CD4+ T cells sorted from blood. Stated subset: CD45RA-negative fraction. The source is a man aged 30 to 45 in good health.

This sequence joins TRBV19 and TRBJ2-5; TRBD2 matches at 9 bases. Germline V gene data show CDR1 as LNHDA and CDR2 as SQIVND (reference sequence). J lost 5 bases, V lost 8 bases, and 3 bases had no gene match. The CDR3 covers 12 residues. CDR3 region: CASSSGAETQYF. The CDR3 DNA reads TGTGCCAGTTCTAGCGGGGCCGAGACCCAGTACTTC.

The chain is built from TRBV27 and TRBJ2-3; 7 bases fit TRBD1. The CDR3 has 14 amino acids. Germline values: CDR1 MNHEY, CDR2 SMNVEV (reference sequence). V gave up 5 bases and J gave up 2 bases; unmatched junction bases: 4. CDR3 sequence (DNA): TGTGCCAGCAGTACGGACAGGTTCACAGATACGCAGTATTTT. The encoded protein is CASSTDRFTDTQYF.

This clone was seen a few times. The chain carries TRBV12-2 and TRBJ2-4. TRBV12-2 is listed as a pseudogene. The CDR3 runs to 24 residues. The CDR3 bases are TGTGCAAGTCGCTTAAGGTGTCCGGGACTTAGATACACGGGGACAATTGTAGCCAAAAACATTCAGTACTTC. Translation gives CASRLRCPGLRYTGTIVAKNIQYF.

The V call is TRBV19, the J call TRBJ1-5; tentative D call: TRBD1 (5 bases). Germline CDR1 reads LNHDA; CDR2 reads SQIVND (reference sequence). The CDR3 sequence is 14 residues long. V lost 5 bases and J lost 1, with 9 bases in between. Written as DNA, the CDR3 is TGTGCCAGTAGTCGGGCAGGGAGCAATCAGCCCCAGCATTTT. Translating gives CASSRAGSNQPQHF.

This chain joins TRBV19 and TRBJ2-7, with D possibly matching TRBD2 (6 bases). Germline V CDR1 and CDR2: LNHDA, SQIVND (reference sequence). The CDR3 has 14 residues. V lost 8 bases and J lost 6, with 20 bases in between. CDR3 in amino acids: CASHGGLGFGEQYF. The CDR3 region has the DNA TGTGCCAGTCACGGGGGTTTAGGGTTTGGCGAGCAGTACTTC.